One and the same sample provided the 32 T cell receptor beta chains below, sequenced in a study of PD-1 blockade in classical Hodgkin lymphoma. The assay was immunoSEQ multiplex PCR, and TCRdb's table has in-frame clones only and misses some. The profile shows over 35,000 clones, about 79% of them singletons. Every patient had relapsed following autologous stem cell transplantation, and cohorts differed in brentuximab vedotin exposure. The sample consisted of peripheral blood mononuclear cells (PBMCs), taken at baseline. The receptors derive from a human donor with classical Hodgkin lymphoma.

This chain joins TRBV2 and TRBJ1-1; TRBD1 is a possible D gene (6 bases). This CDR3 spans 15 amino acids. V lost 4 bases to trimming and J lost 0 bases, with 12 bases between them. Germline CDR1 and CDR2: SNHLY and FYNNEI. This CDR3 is CASSADRNLNTEAFF. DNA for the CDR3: TGTGCCAGCAGTGCAGACAGGAACTTGAACACTGAAGCTTTCTTT.

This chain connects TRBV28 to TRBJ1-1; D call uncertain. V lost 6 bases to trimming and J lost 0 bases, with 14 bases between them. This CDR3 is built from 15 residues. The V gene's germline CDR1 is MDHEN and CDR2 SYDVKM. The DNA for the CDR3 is TGTGCCAGCAGGAGGGCGCCCCAAATGAACACTGAAGCTTTCTTT. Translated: CASRRAPQMNTEAFF.

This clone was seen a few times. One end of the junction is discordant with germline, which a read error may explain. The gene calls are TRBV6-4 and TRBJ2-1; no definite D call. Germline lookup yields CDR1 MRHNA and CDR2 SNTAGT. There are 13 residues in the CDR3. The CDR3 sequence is CASSDSILAELFF. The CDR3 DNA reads TGTGCCAGCAGTGACTCGATTCTGGCAGAGCTGTTCTTC.

DNA of the CDR3: TGTGCCAGCAGTCAAAGGACAGGTCCTTCGGTGGCTGAAGCTTTCTTT. It codes for CASSQRTGPSVAEAFF. V and J are TRBV27 and TRBJ1-1; 7 bases are a match to TRBD1. The ends lost 5 bases at V and 6 bases at J; junction bases unmatched: 15. The germline CDR1 and CDR2 sequences are MNHEY and SMNVEV (reference sequence). The length of the CDR3 is 16 residues.

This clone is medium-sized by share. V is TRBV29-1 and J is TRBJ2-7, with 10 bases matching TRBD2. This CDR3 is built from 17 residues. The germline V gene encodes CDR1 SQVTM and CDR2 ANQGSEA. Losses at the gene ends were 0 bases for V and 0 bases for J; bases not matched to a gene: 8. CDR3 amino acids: CSVEEGAGTSASYEQYF. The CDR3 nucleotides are TGCAGCGTTGAAGAAGGCGCCGGGACTAGCGCCTCCTACGAGCAGTACTTC.

The CDR3 sequence is CASSLYRGSTDGYTF. In nucleotides, the CDR3 is TGTGCCAGCAGCTTATACAGGGGTTCTACAGATGGCTACACCTTC. The chain has TRBV7-3 and TRBJ1-2; TRBD1 matches at 7 bases. Germline CDR1 and CDR2: SGHTA and FQGTGA. V dropped 2 bases and J dropped 6; count of bases not matched to a gene: 9. CDR3 length: 15 residues.

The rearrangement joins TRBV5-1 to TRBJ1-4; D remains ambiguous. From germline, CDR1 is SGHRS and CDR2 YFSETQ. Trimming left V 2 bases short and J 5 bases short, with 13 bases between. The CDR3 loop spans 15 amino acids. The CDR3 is CASSLGRFQNEKLFF. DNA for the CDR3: TGCGCCAGCAGCTTAGGGCGGTTCCAGAATGAAAAACTGTTTTTT.

The CDR3 sequence: CASSQEGGRGQETQYF. In DNA form, the CDR3 reads TGTGCCAGCAGCCAAGAAGGGGGCAGGGGCCAAGAGACCCAGTACTTC. The chain joins TRBV7-9 to TRBJ2-5; 7 bases fit TRBD1. The V and J ends lost 5 bases and 1 base, in that order; junction bases with no gene match: 10. CDR3 length: 16 residues. Germline V lookup: CDR1 SEHNR, CDR2 FQNEAQ (reference sequence).

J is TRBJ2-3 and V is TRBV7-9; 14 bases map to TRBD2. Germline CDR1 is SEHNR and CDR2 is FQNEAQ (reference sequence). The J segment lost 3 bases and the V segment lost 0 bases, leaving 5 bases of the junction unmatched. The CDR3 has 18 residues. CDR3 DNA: TGTGCCAGCAGCTTAGCGCGGACTAGCGGGAGGACGACAGATACGCAGTATTTT. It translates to CASSLARTSGRTTDTQYF. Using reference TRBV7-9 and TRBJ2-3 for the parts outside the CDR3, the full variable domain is DTGVSQNPRHKITKRGQNVTFRCDPISEHNRLYWYRQTLGQGPEFLTYFQNEAQLEKSRLLSDRFSAERPKGSFSTLEIQRTEQGDSAMYLCASSLARTSGRTTDTQYFGPGTRLTVL.

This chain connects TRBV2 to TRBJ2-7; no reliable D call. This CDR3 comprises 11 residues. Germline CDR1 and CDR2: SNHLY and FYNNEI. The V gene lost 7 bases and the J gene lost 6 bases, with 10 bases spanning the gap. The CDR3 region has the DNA TGTGCCAGCACCATCCCATCCGAGCAGTACTTC. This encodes CASTIPSEQYF.

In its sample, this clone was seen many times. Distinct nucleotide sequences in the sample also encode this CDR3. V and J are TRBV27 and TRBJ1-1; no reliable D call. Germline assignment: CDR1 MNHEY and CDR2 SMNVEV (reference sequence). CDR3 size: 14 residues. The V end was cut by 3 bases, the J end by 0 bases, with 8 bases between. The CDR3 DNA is TGTGCCAGCAGTTTTGGTCAGTTGAACACTGAAGCTTTCTTT. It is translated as CASSFGQLNTEAFF.

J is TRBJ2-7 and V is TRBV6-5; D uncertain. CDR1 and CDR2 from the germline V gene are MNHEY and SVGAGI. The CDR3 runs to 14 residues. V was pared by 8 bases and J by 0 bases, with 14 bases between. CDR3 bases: TGTGCCAGCTACGACACTTCCAGCTCCTACGAGCAGTACTTC. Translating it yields CASYDTSSSYEQYF.

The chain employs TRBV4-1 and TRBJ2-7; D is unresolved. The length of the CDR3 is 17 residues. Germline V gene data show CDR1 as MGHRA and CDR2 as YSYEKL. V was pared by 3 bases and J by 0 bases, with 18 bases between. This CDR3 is CASSQAYSIITSYEQYF. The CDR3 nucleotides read TGCGCCAGCAGCCAGGCCTACAGCATCATCACCTCCTACGAGCAGTACTTC.

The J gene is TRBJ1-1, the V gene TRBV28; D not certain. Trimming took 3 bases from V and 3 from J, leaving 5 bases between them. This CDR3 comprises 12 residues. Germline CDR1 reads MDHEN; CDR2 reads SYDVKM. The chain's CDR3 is CASSFRHTEAFF. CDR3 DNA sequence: TGTGCCAGCAGTTTCCGCCACACTGAAGCTTTCTTT. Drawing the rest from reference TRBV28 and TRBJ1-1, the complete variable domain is DVKVTQSSRYLVKRTGEKVFLECVQDMDHENMFWYRQDPGLGLRLIYFSYDVKMKEKGDIPEGYSVSREKKERFSLILESASTNQTSMYLCASSFRHTEAFFGQGTRLTVV.

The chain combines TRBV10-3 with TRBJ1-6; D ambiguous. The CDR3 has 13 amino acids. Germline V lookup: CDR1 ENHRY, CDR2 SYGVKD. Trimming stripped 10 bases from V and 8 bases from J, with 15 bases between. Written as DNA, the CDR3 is TGTGCCACCCAGACAACAGATTATTCACCCCTCCACTTT. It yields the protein CATQTTDYSPLHF.

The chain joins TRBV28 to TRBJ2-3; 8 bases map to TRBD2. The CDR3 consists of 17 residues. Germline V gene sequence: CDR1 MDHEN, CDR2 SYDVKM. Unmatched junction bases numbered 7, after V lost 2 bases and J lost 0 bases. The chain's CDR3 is CASSLLGLAGSTDTQYF. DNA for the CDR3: TGTGCCAGCAGTTTACTTGGACTAGCAGGGAGCACAGATACGCAGTATTTT.

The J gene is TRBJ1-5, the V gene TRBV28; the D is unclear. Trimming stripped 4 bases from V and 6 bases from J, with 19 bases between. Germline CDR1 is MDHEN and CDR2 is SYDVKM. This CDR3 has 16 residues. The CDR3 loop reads CASSSLGEGITQPQHF. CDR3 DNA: TGTGCCAGCAGTTCCCTCGGAGAAGGGATTACTCAGCCCCAGCATTTT.

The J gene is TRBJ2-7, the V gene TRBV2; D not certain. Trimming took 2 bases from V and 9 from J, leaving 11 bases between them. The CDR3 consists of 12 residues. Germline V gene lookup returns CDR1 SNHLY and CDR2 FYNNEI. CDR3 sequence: CASSEILVGQYF. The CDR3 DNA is TGTGCCAGCAGTGAAATATTGGTCGGGCAGTACTTC.

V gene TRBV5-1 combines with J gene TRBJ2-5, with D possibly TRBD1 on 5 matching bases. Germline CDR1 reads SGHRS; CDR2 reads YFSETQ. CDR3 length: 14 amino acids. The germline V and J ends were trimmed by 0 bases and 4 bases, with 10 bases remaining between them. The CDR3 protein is CASSLGQPTETQYF. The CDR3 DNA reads TGCGCCAGCAGCTTGGGACAGCCTACAGAGACCCAGTACTTC.

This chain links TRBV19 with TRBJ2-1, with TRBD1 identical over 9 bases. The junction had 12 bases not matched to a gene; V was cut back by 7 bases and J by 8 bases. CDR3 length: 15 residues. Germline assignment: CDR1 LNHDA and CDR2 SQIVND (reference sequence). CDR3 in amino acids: CASNPPGTGHYEQFF. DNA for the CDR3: TGTGCCAGTAACCCCCCCGGGACAGGGCATTATGAGCAGTTCTTC.

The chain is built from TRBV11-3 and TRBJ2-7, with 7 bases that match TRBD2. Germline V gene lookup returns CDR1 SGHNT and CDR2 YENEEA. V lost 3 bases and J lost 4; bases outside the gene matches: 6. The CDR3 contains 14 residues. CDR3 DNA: TGTGCCAGCAGCTTGGGCGGGAGTGGGTACGAGCAGTACTTC. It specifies CASSLGGSGYEQYF.

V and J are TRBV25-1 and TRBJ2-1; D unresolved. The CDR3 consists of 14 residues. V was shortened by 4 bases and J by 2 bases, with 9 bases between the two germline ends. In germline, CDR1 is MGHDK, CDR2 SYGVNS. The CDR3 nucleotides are TGTGCCAGCAGTGGAGCCCCGGCCTACAATGAGCAGTTCTTC. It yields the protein CASSGAPAYNEQFF.

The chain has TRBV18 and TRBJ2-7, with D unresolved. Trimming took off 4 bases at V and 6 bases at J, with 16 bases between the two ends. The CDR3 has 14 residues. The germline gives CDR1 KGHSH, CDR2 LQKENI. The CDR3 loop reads CASSLDRSKTEQYF. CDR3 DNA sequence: TGTGCCAGCTCACTGGATAGATCTAAGACCGAGCAGTACTTC.

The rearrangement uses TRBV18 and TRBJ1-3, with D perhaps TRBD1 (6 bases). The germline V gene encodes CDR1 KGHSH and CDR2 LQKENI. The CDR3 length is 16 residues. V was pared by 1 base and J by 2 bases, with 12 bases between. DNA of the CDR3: TGTGCCAGCTCACCACGTTTCTACAGGGCTGGAAACACCATATATTTT. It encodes CASSPRFYRAGNTIYF.

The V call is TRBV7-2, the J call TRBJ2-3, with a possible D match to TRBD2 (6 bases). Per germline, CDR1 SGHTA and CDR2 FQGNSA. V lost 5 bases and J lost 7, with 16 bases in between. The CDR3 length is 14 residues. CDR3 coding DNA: TGTGCCAGCAGCCGAGACCACGGGGGATATACGCAGTATTTT. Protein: CASSRDHGGYTQYF.

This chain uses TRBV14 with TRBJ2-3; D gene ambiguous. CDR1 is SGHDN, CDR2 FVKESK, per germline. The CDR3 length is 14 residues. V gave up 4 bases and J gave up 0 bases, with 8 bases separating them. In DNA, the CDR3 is TGTGCCAGCAGCCCAGCTTTAAGCACAGATACGCAGTATTTT. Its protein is CASSPALSTDTQYF.

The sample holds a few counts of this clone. The CDR3 loop reads CASTPLGVGGEAAFF. CDR3 coding DNA: TGTGCCAGCACCCCCCTCGGGGTGGGTGGAGAGGCAGCTTTCTTT. V is TRBV25-1 and J is TRBJ1-1; no firm D call. Germline-derived CDR1 and CDR2 are MGHDK and SYGVNS. V was shortened by 7 bases and J by 10 bases, with 25 bases between the two germline ends. The CDR3 has 15 amino acids.

The CDR3 loop reads CASSLGGINQPQHF. The CDR3 DNA reads TGCGCCAGCAGCTTGGGGGGAATCAATCAGCCCCAGCATTTT. The chain combines TRBV5-1 with TRBJ1-5; D is uncertain. Germline V gene sequence: CDR1 SGHRS, CDR2 YFSETQ. The CDR3 spans 14 residues. Trimming took 0 bases from V and 3 from J, leaving 7 bases between them.

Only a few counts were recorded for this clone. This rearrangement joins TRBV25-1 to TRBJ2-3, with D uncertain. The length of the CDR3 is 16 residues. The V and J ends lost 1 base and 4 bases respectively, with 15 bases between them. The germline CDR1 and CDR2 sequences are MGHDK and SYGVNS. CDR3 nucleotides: TGTGCCAGCAGTGAATGGTCAGGACCCTCCCCAGATACGCAGTATTTT. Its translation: CASSEWSGPSPDTQYF.

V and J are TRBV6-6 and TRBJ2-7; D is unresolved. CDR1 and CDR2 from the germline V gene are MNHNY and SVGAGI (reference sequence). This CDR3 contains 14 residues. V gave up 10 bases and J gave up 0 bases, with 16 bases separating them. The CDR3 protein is CATLDRTSSYEQYF. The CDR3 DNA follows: TGTGCCACACTGGACCGAACCAGCTCCTACGAGCAGTACTTC.

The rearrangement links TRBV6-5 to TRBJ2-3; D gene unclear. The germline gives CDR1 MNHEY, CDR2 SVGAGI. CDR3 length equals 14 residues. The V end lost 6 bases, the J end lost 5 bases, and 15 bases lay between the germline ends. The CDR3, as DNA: TGTGCCAGCAGCCTGGGCACACAAGGAGATACGCAGTATTTT. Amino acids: CASSLGTQGDTQYF.

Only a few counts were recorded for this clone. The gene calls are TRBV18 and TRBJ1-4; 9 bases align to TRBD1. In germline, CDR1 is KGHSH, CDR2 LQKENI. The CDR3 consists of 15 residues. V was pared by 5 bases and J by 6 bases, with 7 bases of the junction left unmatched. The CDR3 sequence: CASSTDRDRDEKLFF. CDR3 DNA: TGTGCCAGCTCAACTGATAGGGACAGGGATGAAAAACTGTTTTTT.